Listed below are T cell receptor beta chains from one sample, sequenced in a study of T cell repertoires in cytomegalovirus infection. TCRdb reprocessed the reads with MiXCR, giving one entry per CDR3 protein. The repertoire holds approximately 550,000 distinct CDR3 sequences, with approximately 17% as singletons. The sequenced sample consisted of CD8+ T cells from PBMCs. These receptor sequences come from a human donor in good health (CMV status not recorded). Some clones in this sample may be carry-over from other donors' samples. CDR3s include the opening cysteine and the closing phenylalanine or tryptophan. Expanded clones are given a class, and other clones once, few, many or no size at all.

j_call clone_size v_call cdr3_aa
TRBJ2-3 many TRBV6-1 CASSNRQGRADTQYF
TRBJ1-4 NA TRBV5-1 CASSLGDRVQEKLFF
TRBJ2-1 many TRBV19 CASSIGIYNEQFF
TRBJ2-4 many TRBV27 CASSPNPGRSKNIQYF
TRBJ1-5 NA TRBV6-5 CARSGQINSNQPQHF
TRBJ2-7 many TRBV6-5 CASSLGPLYYEQYF
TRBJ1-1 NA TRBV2 CASSGVGTQNTEAFF
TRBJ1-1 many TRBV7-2 CASSLVVRGTMGEAFF
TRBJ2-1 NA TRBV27 CASSLSPGGWDEQFF
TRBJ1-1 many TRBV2 CASSSSQGGTEAFF
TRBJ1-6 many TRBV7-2 CASSLTRAGSSYNSPLHF
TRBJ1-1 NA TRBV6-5 CASSYGTGFYTEAFF
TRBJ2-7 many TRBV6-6 CASSYLSSYKGQGHYEQYF
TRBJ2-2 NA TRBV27 CASTLWGGRVQPGELFF
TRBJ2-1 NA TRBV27 CASSSAGAAGEQFF
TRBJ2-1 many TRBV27 CASSLVQGFNNEQFF
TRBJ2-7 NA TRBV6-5 CASSSGTSGGLSYEQYF
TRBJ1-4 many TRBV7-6 CASSLRPLATNEKLFF
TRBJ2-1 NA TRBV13 CASSLQLRHNEQFF